Described below is a single T cell receptor (beta chain) sequence and its context. These data originate in a study of blood T cell repertoires in COVID-19. This CDR3 is built from 15 residues. Trimming removed 7 bases from V and 1 base from J; junction bases left unmatched: 3. Germline V gives CDR1 MNHEY, CDR2 SVGAGI. Sequencing was performed with immunoSEQ multiplex PCR; in TCRdb, only in-frame clones are kept and a portion is missing. The sample has about 220,000 clones, 80% to 90% seen once. Recruits, aged roughly 18 to 89 years, lived in 25 or so US areas. Clinical history reported by participants formed the basis on which cohorts were assigned.

The clonotype comes from a woman under 30 in a cohort exposed to, infected with or recovered from COVID-19 (not recorded which). What was sequenced was PBMCs or T cells enriched from blood (not recorded which). The chain is built from TRBV6-5 and TRBJ2-5; 13 bases are a match to TRBD2. Here the CDR3 DNA reads TGTGCCAGCAAACTAGCGGGGGGGCCCCAAGAGACCCAGTACTTC. Translated: CASKLAGGPQETQYF.